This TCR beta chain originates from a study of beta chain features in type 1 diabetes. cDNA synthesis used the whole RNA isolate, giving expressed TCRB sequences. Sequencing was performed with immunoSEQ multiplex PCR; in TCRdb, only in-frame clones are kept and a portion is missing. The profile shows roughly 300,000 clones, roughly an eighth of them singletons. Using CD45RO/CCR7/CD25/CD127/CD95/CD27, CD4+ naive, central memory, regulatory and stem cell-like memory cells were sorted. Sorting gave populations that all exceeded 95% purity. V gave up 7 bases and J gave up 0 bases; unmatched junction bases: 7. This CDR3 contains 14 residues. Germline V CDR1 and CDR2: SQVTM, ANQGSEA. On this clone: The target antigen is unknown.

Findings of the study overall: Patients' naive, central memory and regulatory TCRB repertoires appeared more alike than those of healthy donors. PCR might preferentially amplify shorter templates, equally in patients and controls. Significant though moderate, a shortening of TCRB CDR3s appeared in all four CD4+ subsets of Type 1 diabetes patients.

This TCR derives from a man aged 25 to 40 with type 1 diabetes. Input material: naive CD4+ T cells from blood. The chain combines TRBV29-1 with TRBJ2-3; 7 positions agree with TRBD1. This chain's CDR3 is CSAGQLSSTDTQYF. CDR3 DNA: TGCAGCGCGGGACAGCTTTCTAGCACAGATACGCAGTATTTT.